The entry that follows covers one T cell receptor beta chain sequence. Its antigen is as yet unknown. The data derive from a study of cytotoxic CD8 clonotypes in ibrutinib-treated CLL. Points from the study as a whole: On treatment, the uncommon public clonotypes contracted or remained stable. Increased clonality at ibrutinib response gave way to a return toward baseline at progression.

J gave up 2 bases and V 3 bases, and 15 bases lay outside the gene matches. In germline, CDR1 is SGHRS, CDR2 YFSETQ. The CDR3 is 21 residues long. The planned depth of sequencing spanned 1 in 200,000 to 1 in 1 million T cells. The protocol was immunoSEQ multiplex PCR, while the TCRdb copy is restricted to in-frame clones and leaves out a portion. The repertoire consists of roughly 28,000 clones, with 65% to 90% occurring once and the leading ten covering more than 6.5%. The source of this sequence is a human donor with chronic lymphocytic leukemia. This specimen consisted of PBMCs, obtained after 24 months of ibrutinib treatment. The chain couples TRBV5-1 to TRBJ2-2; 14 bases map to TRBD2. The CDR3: CASSSRGLAGAVGTNTGELFF. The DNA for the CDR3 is TGCGCCAGCAGCTCACGGGGACTAGCGGGGGCCGTTGGAACAAACACCGGGGAGCTGTTTTTT. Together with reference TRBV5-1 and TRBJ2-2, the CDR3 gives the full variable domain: KAGVTQTPRYLIKTRGQQVTLSCSPISGHRSVSWYQQTPGQGLQFLFEYFSETQRNKGNFPGRFSGRQFSNSRSEMNVSTLELGDSALYLCASSSRGLAGAVGTNTGELFFGEGSRLTVL.